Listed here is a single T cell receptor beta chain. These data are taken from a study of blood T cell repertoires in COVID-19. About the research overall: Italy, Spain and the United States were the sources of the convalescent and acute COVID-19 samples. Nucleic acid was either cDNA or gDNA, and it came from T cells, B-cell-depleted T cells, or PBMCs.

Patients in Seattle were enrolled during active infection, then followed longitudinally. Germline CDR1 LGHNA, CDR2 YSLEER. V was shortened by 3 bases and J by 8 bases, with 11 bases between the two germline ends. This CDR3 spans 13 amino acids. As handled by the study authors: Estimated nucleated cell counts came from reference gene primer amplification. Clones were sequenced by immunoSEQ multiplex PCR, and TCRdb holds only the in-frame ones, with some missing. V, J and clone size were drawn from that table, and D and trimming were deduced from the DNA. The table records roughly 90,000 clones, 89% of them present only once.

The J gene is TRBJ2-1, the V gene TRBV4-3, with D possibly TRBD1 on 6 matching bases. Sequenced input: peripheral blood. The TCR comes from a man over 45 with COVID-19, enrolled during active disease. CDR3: CASSQTGIDEQFF. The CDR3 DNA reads TGCGCCAGCAGCCAGACAGGTATCGATGAGCAGTTCTTC.